This T cell receptor beta chain is from a study of PD-L1 blockade in urothelial cancer. As to time point: pretreatment peripheral blood. This clone was found once. The antigen is undetermined. Profiling relied on immunoSEQ multiplex PCR, and the TCRdb table lists in-frame clones only, not all of them. The profile shows about 43,000 clones, over 75% of them singletons. Study-level results: Below-median TCR clonality that was measured in pretreatment blood predicted better survival.

The specimen was PBMCs, collected around atezolizumab (anti-PD-L1) treatment. The sequence derives from a man aged 55 to 70 with urothelial cancer.

The CDR3: CASGTGDNEQYF. The CDR3 DNA sequence: TGTGCCAGCGGGACAGGGGACAACGAGCAGTACTTC. The genes are TRBV19 and TRBJ2-7; 10 bases match TRBD1. The CDR3 totals 12 residues. J lost 5 bases, V lost 9 bases, and 4 bases had no gene match. Germline V gene data show CDR1 as LNHDA and CDR2 as SQIVND (reference sequence). Full variable domain (rest looked up from reference TRBV19 and TRBJ2-7): DGGITQSPKYLFRKEGQNVTLSCEQNLNHDAMYWYRQDPGQGLRLIYYSQIVNDFQKGDIAEGYSVSREKKESFPLTVTSAQKNPTAFYLCASGTGDNEQYFGPGTRLTVT.